The rows below give T cell receptor beta chains drawn from one sample of a study of early T cells in non-severe SARS-CoV-2 infection. In TCRdb, the 5' RACE reads were re-called with MiXCR into one record per CDR3 protein. The data show 55,000 to 70,000 distinct CDR3 sequences, roughly 4.5% seen once. The starting material was whole blood, obtained at baseline. The receptors originated from an adult who was a healthcare worker with PCR-confirmed SARS-CoV-2 infection or an uninfected control (not recorded which). The donor label of this sample is uncertain. The CDR3 runs from the conserved cysteine through the conserved F or W. The order of the fields is clone size, V gene, D gene, CDR3 length, J gene, CDR3 DNA, CDR3 protein. D genes are given only for firm matches. Clone size is shown for a subset of rows, as once, few, many or a class of expanded clone.

abundance: few
v_gene: TRBV12-3/TRBV12-4
d_gene: TRBD2
len: 16
j_gene: TRBJ2-2
CDR3nt: TGTGCCAGCAGTTTAGTCGGGACTAGGGGACCCGGGGAGCTGTTTTTT
CDR3aa: CASSLVGTRGPGELFF

abundance: .
v_gene: TRBV7-9
d_gene: .
len: 12
j_gene: TRBJ1-2
CDR3nt: TGTGCCAGCAGCTTTGAGGTCTATGGCTACACCTTC
CDR3aa: CASSFEVYGYTF

abundance: .
v_gene: TRBV6-6
d_gene: .
len: 15
j_gene: TRBJ1-2
CDR3nt: TGTGCCAGCAGGTCCAACAGGCGAGCTAACTATGGCTACACCTTC
CDR3aa: CASRSNRRANYGYTF

abundance: many
v_gene: TRBV30
d_gene: TRBD1
len: 11
j_gene: TRBJ1-1
CDR3nt: TGTGCCTGGAGTGTACAGGGGGAAGCTTTCTTT
CDR3aa: CAWSVQGEAFF

abundance: many
v_gene: TRBV12-3/TRBV12-4
d_gene: TRBD1
len: 13
j_gene: TRBJ2-7
CDR3nt: TGTGCCAGCAGCCGGGACAGCTCCTACGAGCAGTACTTC
CDR3aa: CASSRDSSYEQYF

abundance: .
v_gene: TRBV4-2
d_gene: TRBD2
len: 17
j_gene: TRBJ2-2
CDR3nt: TGTGCCAGCAGCCATTTTAGCGGGGGGGCCGGCACCGGGGAGCTGTTTTTT
CDR3aa: CASSHFSGGAGTGELFF

abundance: .
v_gene: TRBV10-3
d_gene: .
len: 16
j_gene: TRBJ2-7
CDR3nt: TGTGCCATCAGTGAGACCGAAGTGGGGGCCAGGTACGAGCAGTACTTC
CDR3aa: CAISETEVGARYEQYF

abundance: .
v_gene: TRBV19
d_gene: .
len: 15
j_gene: TRBJ2-3
CDR3nt: TGTGCCAGTAGTATGACAGGACCCGGGGCAGATACGCAGTATTTT
CDR3aa: CASSMTGPGADTQYF

abundance: .
v_gene: TRBV7-2
d_gene: .
len: 13
j_gene: TRBJ2-7
CDR3nt: TGTGCCAGCACCCCAACCCCCTACTACGAGCAGTACTTC
CDR3aa: CASTPTPYYEQYF

abundance: many
v_gene: TRBV28
d_gene: .
len: 15
j_gene: TRBJ1-2
CDR3nt: TGTGCCAGCAGTTTCGGTCAGGGTAGGAACTATGGCTACACCTTC
CDR3aa: CASSFGQGRNYGYTF

abundance: few
v_gene: TRBV7-8
d_gene: .
len: 16
j_gene: TRBJ2-3
CDR3nt: TGTGCCAGCAGCTTATCGGACATGGGTGGGACAGATACGCAGTATTTT
CDR3aa: CASSLSDMGGTDTQYF

abundance: few
v_gene: TRBV6-2/TRBV6-3
d_gene: .
len: 14
j_gene: TRBJ2-3
CDR3nt: TGTGCCAGCAGTTACAGGGAGGCGGGGGATACGCAGTATTTT
CDR3aa: CASSYREAGDTQYF

abundance: .
v_gene: TRBV11-2
d_gene: TRBD1
len: 18
j_gene: TRBJ2-3
CDR3nt: TGTGCCAGCAGCCTTACAACGGCGACAGGGGGTAGAACAGATACGCAGTATTTT
CDR3aa: CASSLTTATGGRTDTQYF

abundance: .
v_gene: TRBV5-1
d_gene: .
len: 15
j_gene: TRBJ2-5
CDR3nt: TGCGCCAGCAGCTTGGCCTCAGGGTTGCAAGAGACCCAGTACTTC
CDR3aa: CASSLASGLQETQYF